This T cell receptor (beta chain) was captured by sequencing in a study of blood T cell repertoires in COVID-19. Study background: The cDNA or gDNA used as material had been derived from T cells, B-cell-depleted T cells, or PBMCs.

The germline V and J ends were trimmed by 5 bases and 7 bases, with 10 bases remaining between them. Germline V gene data show CDR1 as SGHRS and CDR2 as YFSETQ. The CDR3 sequence is 13 residues long. This clone was recorded a few times. Per the original data handling: Reference gene primer amplification gave estimated nucleated cell counts. Here immunoSEQ multiplex PCR was the method, and the copy in TCRdb shows in-frame clones only, minus some. From that table come the V and J calls and clone size; the DNA was used to work out D and trimming. The repertoire includes under 200,000 clones, about 80% of them detected once, and 1.5% to 1.7% sits in the top ten.

The V gene is TRBV5-1, the J gene TRBJ1-6, with unresolved D. This sequence was found in a human donor in a cohort sampled during active COVID-19. Sequenced sample: peripheral blood. The CDR3 loop is CASRVWANSPLHF. The CDR3 DNA is TGCGCCAGCAGGGTGTGGGCGAATTCACCCCTCCACTTT. The full variable domain, with the rest looked up from reference TRBV5-1 and TRBJ1-6, is KAGVTQTPRYLIKTRGQQVTLSCSPISGHRSVSWYQQTPGQGLQFLFEYFSETQRNKGNFPGRFSGRQFSNSRSEMNVSTLELGDSALYLCASRVWANSPLHFGNGTRLTVT.